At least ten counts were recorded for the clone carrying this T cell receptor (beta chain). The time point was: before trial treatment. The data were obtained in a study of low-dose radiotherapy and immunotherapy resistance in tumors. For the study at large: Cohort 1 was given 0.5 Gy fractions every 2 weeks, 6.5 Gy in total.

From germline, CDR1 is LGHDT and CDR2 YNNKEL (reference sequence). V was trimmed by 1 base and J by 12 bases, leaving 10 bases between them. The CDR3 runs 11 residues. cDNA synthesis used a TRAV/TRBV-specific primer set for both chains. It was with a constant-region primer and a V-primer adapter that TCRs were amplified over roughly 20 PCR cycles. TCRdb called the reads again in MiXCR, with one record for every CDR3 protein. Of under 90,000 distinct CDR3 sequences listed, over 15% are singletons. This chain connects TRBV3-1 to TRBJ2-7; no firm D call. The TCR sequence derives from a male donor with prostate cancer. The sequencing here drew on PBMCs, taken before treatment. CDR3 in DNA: TGTGCCAGCAGCCAAGCCCCAATCGGGTACTTC. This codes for CASSQAPIGYF.